This T cell receptor beta chain was identified in a study of T-cell memory formation after mild COVID-19. The wider study: Largely donor-specific sequence clusters came from two donors.

This clonotype is judged medium-sized. Its antigen is as yet unknown. Study-level results: Most CD4+ clones that shrank were in CM and EM, while CD8+ ones turned up in EMRA. Pre-infection memory contained some responding clones, which suggested that cross-reactive memory had joined.

From 5'RACE with constant-segment primers came TCR alpha and TCR beta cDNA libraries that carried sample barcodes and UMIs. TCRdb itself ran the 5' RACE reads through MiXCR, one entry per CDR3 protein. The data contain some 210,000 distinct CDR3 sequences, 27% of them singletons. V was clipped by 4 bases and J by 2 bases, with 9 bases between them. The V gene's germline CDR1 is SGHRS and CDR2 YFSETQ. CDR3 size: 13 residues. The sequence derives from an adult woman who had mild COVID-19 (a few samples of this study predate the infection). Cell type and time point are not known. The chain couples TRBV5-1 to TRBJ2-5, with D possibly called TRBD1 or TRBD2 (5 bases each). The sample consisted of PBMCs or a T cell subset sorted from them (not recorded which). CDR3 bases: TGCGCCAGCAGCCTGGGACCGCAAGAGACCCAGTACTTC. Translation: CASSLGPQETQYF.